This T cell receptor (beta chain) is drawn from a study of shared clonotypes between healthy human individuals. Looked up from germline, CDR1 is MDHEN and CDR2 is SYDVKM. The V and J ends lost 2 bases and 3 bases respectively, with 5 bases between them. The CDR3 is 12 residues long. Comment on this clone: This sample includes further DNA sequences coding for the same CDR3.

Libraries were prepared by immunoSEQ multiplex PCR; TCRdb keeps only in-frame clonotypes and omits some of them. The repertoire holds some 2.1 million clones, with roughly 95% as singletons. CD45RO-negative cells were positively selected for CCR7, leaving out terminally differentiated effector memory CD45RA+ cells. The sample consisted of naive CD8+ T cells from PBMCs. This sequence joins TRBV28 and TRBJ2-7, with D uncertain. This sequence originates from a man between 18 and 29 years old in good health. Some clones in this sample may be carry-over from other donors' samples. The CDR3 protein is CASSLILYEQYF. For the CDR3, the DNA is TGTGCCAGCAGTTTAATCCTCTACGAGCAGTACTTC.